Listed here are 5 T cell receptor beta chains from one sample, sequenced in a study of T cell responses to AZD1222 COVID-19 vaccine. Clones were read by immunoSEQ multiplex PCR, and TCRdb kept only the in-frame ones, dropping some. Of roughly 150,000 clones listed, 88% were seen once; the top ten hold roughly 3.5%. The sample consisted of peripheral blood, taken on day 0 of MenACWY control vaccination. The origin of the receptors is an adult in good health.

The chain combines TRBV4-3 with TRBJ2-7; D is uncertain. The V end lost 0 bases, the J end lost 0 bases, and 9 bases lay between the germline ends. Germline V gene sequence: CDR1 LGHNA, CDR2 YSLEER. CDR3 length equals 15 residues. The CDR3 region is CASSQDWSTSYEQYF. CDR3 sequence (DNA): TGCGCCAGCAGCCAAGACTGGTCTACCTCCTACGAGCAGTACTTC.

The V and J genes are TRBV9 and TRBJ1-6; perhaps TRBD1 as D (5 bases). Germline V gives CDR1 SGDLS, CDR2 YYNGEE. CDR3 length: 15 residues. V shed 2 bases and J shed 7 bases, with 13 bases lying between them. The DNA for the CDR3 is TGTGCCAGCAGCGTGTCGGGACTGGGAAATTCACCCCTCCACTTT. The encoded protein is CASSVSGLGNSPLHF. Full variable domain (rest looked up from reference TRBV9 and TRBJ1-6): DSGVTQTPKHLITATGQRVTLRCSPRSGDLSVYWYQQSLDQGLQFLIQYYNGEERAKGNILERFSAQQFPDLHSELNLSSLELGDSALYFCASSVSGLGNSPLHFGNGTRLTVT.

The chain joins TRBV9 to TRBJ2-5; 14 bases map to TRBD2. The CDR3 extends over 15 amino acids. V shed 3 bases, J shed 4 bases, and the junction held 2 bases outside the gene matches. CDR1 is SGDLS and CDR2 is YYNGEE in the germline V gene. CDR3 in amino acids: CASSEGLAGVETQYF. CDR3 in DNA: TGTGCCAGCAGCGAGGGACTAGCGGGAGTAGAGACCCAGTACTTC.

V is TRBV3-1 (or the pseudogene TRBV3-2) and J is TRBJ1-4; D is unclear. V was pared by 0 bases and J by 10 bases, with 27 bases between. CDR1 and CDR2 from the germline V gene are LGHDT and YNNKEL (reference sequence). The CDR3 has 19 residues. The CDR3 here is CASSQDRRALKRPEGKLFF. The CDR3 DNA reads TGTGCCAGCAGCCAAGATCGTCGGGCCCTGAAGCGGCCTGAAGGAAAACTGTTTTTT.

The chain has TRBV7-2 and TRBJ2-7; D gene unclear. CDR3 length equals 12 residues. Trimming removed 5 bases at V and 2 bases at J, with 7 bases between. CDR1 and CDR2 from the germline V gene are SGHTA and FQGNSA. The CDR3 loop reads CASSPVAYEQYF. CDR3 nucleotide sequence: TGTGCCAGCAGCCCGGTTGCCTACGAGCAGTACTTC.